Following are 25 T cell receptor beta chains from one sample sequenced in a study of T cells after yellow fever vaccination. A single record per CDR3 protein comes from TCRdb applying MiXCR to the 5' RACE reads. The sample lists approximately 330,000 distinct CDR3 sequences, 12% occurring once. Sequenced here: CD4+ T cells sorted from PBMCs, sampled 15 days after the yellow fever booster vaccination. Every receptor here comes from a man younger than 35 who received the YFV17D yellow fever vaccine.

V and J are TRBV4-1 and TRBJ1-2; D ambiguous. The CDR3 spans 13 residues. Germline-derived CDR1 and CDR2 are MGHRA and YSYEKL. V was trimmed by 3 bases and J by 5 bases, leaving 10 bases between them. CDR3 in DNA: TGCGCCAGCAGCCACCAAAGGGAATATGGCTACACCTTC. It is translated as CASSHQREYGYTF.

V is TRBV20-1 and J is TRBJ2-3, with D possibly called TRBD1 or TRBD2 (5 bases each). Germline lookup yields CDR1 DFQATT and CDR2 SNEGSKA (reference sequence). This CDR3 region has 15 residues. V was trimmed by 2 bases and J by 1 base, leaving 13 bases between them. CDR3 nucleotide sequence: TGCAGTGCTAGATTAACACGGGGCCGCACAGATACGCAGTATTTT. Amino acid sequence: CSARLTRGRTDTQYF.

A few counts support this clonotype. The chain links TRBV5-1 to TRBJ2-5, with 11 bases identical to TRBD1. This CDR3 is built from 15 residues. Trimming cost V 2 bases and J 5 bases; bases outside gene matches: 5. Germline CDR1 and CDR2: SGHRS and YFSETQ. CDR3 in amino acids: CASSLFRDRGETQYF. CDR3 nucleotide sequence: TGCGCCAGCAGCTTATTCCGGGACAGGGGGGAGACCCAGTACTTC.

CDR3 nucleotides: TGCAGTGCTAGCGGGGGGGCTGACACCGGGGAGCTGTTTTTT. Translated, it gives CSASGGADTGELFF. The chain links TRBV20-1 to TRBJ2-2, with TRBD2 matching 8 bases. Germline V CDR1 and CDR2: DFQATT, SNEGSKA (reference sequence). Trimming removed 3 bases from V and 3 bases from J; junction bases left unmatched: 3. The CDR3 has 14 residues.

This clonotype was seen only a few times. The chain joins TRBV9 to TRBJ2-1; D ambiguous. The CDR3 has 12 residues. CDR1 and CDR2 from the germline V gene are SGDLS and YYNGEE. Deletions cut 3 bases from V and 4 bases from J, with 5 bases between. CDR3 DNA sequence: TGTGCCAGCAGCGACGCATACAATGAGCAGTTCTTC. Protein sequence: CASSDAYNEQFF.

There are a few counts of this clonotype. The chain combines TRBV4-1 with TRBJ1-2; TRBD1 is a possible D gene (5 bases). This CDR3 region has 15 residues. CDR1 is MGHRA and CDR2 is YSYEKL in the germline V gene. The germline V and J ends were trimmed by 3 bases and 7 bases, with 18 bases remaining between them. The CDR3 spells CASSHPGRISGGYTF. CDR3 in DNA: TGCGCCAGCAGCCATCCGGGACGCATCTCGGGTGGCTACACCTTC.

CDR3 sequence reads: CASSLGGLPEAFF. In DNA, the CDR3 is TGTGCCAGCAGCCTTGGGGGGTTACCTGAAGCTTTCTTT. The chain uses TRBV12-3 or TRBV12-4 and TRBJ1-1, with D tentatively TRBD1 (5 bases). The CDR3 extends over 13 amino acids. V was shortened by 6 bases and J by 6 bases, with 14 bases between the two germline ends.

This chain links TRBV15 with TRBJ1-5; D might be TRBD1 (6 bases). V was trimmed by 3 bases and J by 5 bases, leaving 17 bases between them. CDR1 is LNHNV and CDR2 is YYDKDF in the germline V gene (reference sequence). This CDR3 has 16 amino acids. In nucleotides, the CDR3 is TGTGCCACCAGCAGGGGGACCTCAGGGGCAGATCAGCCCCAGCATTTT. Its translation: CATSRGTSGADQPQHF.

This chain links TRBV7-9 with TRBJ1-5, with 8 nucleotides matching TRBD1. The CDR3 spans 15 residues. The V gene end was trimmed by 5 bases and the J gene end by 2 bases; junction bases not matched to a gene: 5. Looked up from germline, CDR1 is SEHNR and CDR2 is FQNEAQ (reference sequence). The CDR3 DNA reads as TGTGCCAGCAGCATATCGACAGGGGGCAATCAGCCCCAGCATTTT. Translation: CASSISTGGNQPQHF.

This clonotype was detected many times. V usage is TRBV5-6 and J usage is TRBJ1-1; TRBD1 might be the D (5 bases). Germline-derived CDR1 and CDR2 are SGHDT and YYEEEE. The V end lost 4 bases, the J end lost 8 bases, and 15 bases lay between the germline ends. CDR3 size: 13 residues. In DNA, the CDR3 is TGTGCCAGCAGCCGCGTGGGACGAGGCGAAGCTTTCTTT. Translating gives CASSRVGRGEAFF.

This clonotype showed up many times. This rearrangement joins TRBV6-5 to TRBJ2-5, with D unresolved. The CDR3 contains 11 residues. The V end was cut by 8 bases, the J end by 5 bases, with 9 bases between. Germline CDR1 and CDR2: MNHEY and SVGAGI. This CDR3 is CASGQTETQYF. CDR3 coding DNA: TGTGCCAGCGGGCAGACTGAGACCCAGTACTTC.

This clonotype occurred a few times. The gene calls are TRBV4-1 and TRBJ1-2; TRBD1 matches at 9 bases. The J segment lost 7 bases and the V segment lost 4 bases, leaving 10 bases of the junction unmatched. Germline V gene lookup returns CDR1 MGHRA and CDR2 YSYEKL. The CDR3 has 15 residues. The CDR3 is CASSPTPGTGFGYTF. Written as DNA, the CDR3 is TGCGCCAGCAGCCCGACCCCCGGGACAGGGTTTGGCTACACCTTC.

This sequence joins TRBV7-2 and TRBJ2-7; 12 positions agree with TRBD2. Looked up from germline, CDR1 is SGHTA and CDR2 is FQGNSA. Trimming removed 5 bases from V and 4 bases from J; junction bases left unmatched: 12. CDR3 length: 17 residues. DNA of the CDR3: TGTGCCAGCAGCGCGAAGACTACTAGCGGGGGGACTTACGAGCAGTACTTC. Translating it yields CASSAKTTSGGTYEQYF. The complete variable domain, with remaining parts taken from reference TRBV7-2 and TRBJ2-7, reads GAGVSQSPSNKVTEKGKDVELRCDPISGHTALYWYRQSLGQGLEFLIYFQGNSAPDKSGLPSDRFSAERTGGSVSTLTIQRTQQEDSAVYLCASSAKTTSGGTYEQYFGPGTRLTVT.

This chain joins TRBV5-6 and TRBJ1-6, with a tentative D call TRBD1 (5 bases). CDR3 length: 14 residues. The V gene lost 2 bases and the J gene lost 7 bases, with 10 bases spanning the gap. From germline, CDR1 is SGHDT and CDR2 YYEEEE. CDR3 DNA: TGTGCCAGCAGCTTTCCAGGGCTGAATTCACCCCTCCACTTT. Its protein product is CASSFPGLNSPLHF.

This clonotype was detected many times. V is TRBV14 and J is TRBJ2-1, with TRBD2 identical over 12 bases. The junction had 5 bases not matched to a gene; V was cut back by 6 bases and J by 5 bases. Germline V gives CDR1 SGHDN, CDR2 FVKESK. This CDR3 has 15 residues. The CDR3 DNA sequence: TGTGCCAGCAGTCCTGGACTAGCGGGGAACAATGAGCAGTTCTTC. Its protein product is CASSPGLAGNNEQFF.

CDR3 DNA: TGTGCCAGCTACACGGGCAGAGAAGAGACCCAGTACTTC. Amino acid sequence: CASYTGREETQYF. The chain joins TRBV18 to TRBJ2-5; D is unresolved. The V end lost 7 bases, the J end lost 3 bases, and 12 bases lay between the germline ends. The CDR3 runs to 13 residues. Germline V gene sequence: CDR1 KGHSH, CDR2 LQKENI.

The chain links TRBV6-2 or TRBV6-3 to TRBJ1-2; 7 bases agree with TRBD1. The CDR3 has 17 residues. Germline CDR1 reads MNHEY; CDR2 reads SVGEGT. The V and J ends lost 2 bases and 3 bases, in that order; junction bases with no gene match: 12. CDR3 protein: CASSYLGQAPLDYGYTF. For the CDR3, the DNA is TGTGCCAGCAGTTACCTAGGACAGGCCCCCTTGGACTATGGCTACACCTTC.

This clonotype occurred many times. The chain has TRBV18 and TRBJ1-3, with D hard to call. V was trimmed by 3 bases and J by 0 bases, leaving 6 bases between them. Germline CDR1 KGHSH, CDR2 LQKENI. This CDR3 contains 14 residues. Written as DNA, the CDR3 is TGTGCCAGCTCACCGCGGGACTCTGGAAACACCATATATTTT. Residues: CASSPRDSGNTIYF.

This chain connects TRBV7-2 to TRBJ2-7; 10 nucleotides match TRBD2. The V gene end was trimmed by 5 bases and the J gene end by 2 bases; junction bases not matched to a gene: 15. Germline CDR1 and CDR2: SGHTA and FQGNSA. CDR3 length: 18 residues. The CDR3 nucleotides read TGTGCCAGCAGCCCATCCCAATTACTAGCGGGGCATACCTACGAGCAGTACTTC. Translating it yields CASSPSQLLAGHTYEQYF.

This clonotype turned up a few times. This chain joins TRBV19 and TRBJ1-2; D possibly corresponds to TRBD1 (6 bases). The CDR3 is made up of 15 amino acids. With 5 bases removed from V and 4 bases from J, the gap between germline ends came to 17 bases. The germline V gene encodes CDR1 LNHDA and CDR2 SQIVND (reference sequence). The CDR3 is CASSLKDRPVYGYTF. The CDR3 nucleotides are TGTGCCAGTAGTCTCAAGGACAGACCCGTCTATGGCTACACCTTC.

This clonotype was detected only a few times. The rearrangement links TRBV7-2 to TRBJ2-3; perhaps TRBD1 as D (5 bases). The germline V gene has CDR1 SGHTA and CDR2 FQGNSA. CDR3 length equals 13 residues. The germline V and J ends were trimmed by 5 bases and 4 bases, with 10 bases remaining between them. The CDR3 bases are TGTGCCAGCAGCAAACAGGTCGCAGATACGCAGTATTTT. Translating it yields CASSKQVADTQYF. The variable domain in full, with the rest retrieved from reference TRBV7-2 and TRBJ2-3, is GAGVSQSPSNKVTEKGKDVELRCDPISGHTALYWYRQSLGQGLEFLIYFQGNSAPDKSGLPSDRFSAERTGGSVSTLTIQRTQQEDSAVYLCASSKQVADTQYFGPGTRLTVL.

The genes are TRBV6-5 and TRBJ2-7, with D perhaps TRBD1 (5 bases). Germline CDR1 is MNHEY and CDR2 is SVGAGI. V was shortened by 6 bases and J by 4 bases, with 16 bases between the two germline ends. This CDR3 has 14 residues. The CDR3 sequence: CASRRQHLSYEQYF. DNA for the CDR3: TGTGCCAGCAGGAGACAGCACCTCTCGTACGAGCAGTACTTC.

The chain uses TRBV24-1 and TRBJ2-2, with TRBD1 matching over 7 bases. The CDR3 sequence is 17 residues long. Germline CDR1 reads KGHDR; CDR2 reads SFDVKD. V lost 4 bases, J lost 5 bases, and 12 bases stayed unmatched. The CDR3 nucleotides are TGTGCCACCAGTGAGCCTACAGGGGTGAGAGGAACCGGGGAGCTGTTTTTT. Residues: CATSEPTGVRGTGELFF.

The V and J genes are TRBV7-2 and TRBJ2-3; TRBD2 agrees at 11 bases. CDR3 length equals 14 residues. Germline CDR1 SGHTA, CDR2 FQGNSA. The V and J ends lost 9 bases and 4 bases, in that order; junction bases with no gene match: 6. The CDR3 region has the DNA TGTGCCAGTGGTAGCGGGGGGGCGGCAGATACGCAGTATTTT. Residues: CASGSGGAADTQYF.

The rearrangement joins TRBV28 to TRBJ2-1, with D possibly matching TRBD2 (6 bases). Germline values: CDR1 MDHEN, CDR2 SYDVKM. The CDR3 is made up of 15 amino acids. Trimming stripped 6 bases from V and 6 bases from J, with 18 bases between. The CDR3 loop reads CASSGTGRGSNEQFF. CDR3 coding DNA: TGTGCCAGCAGCGGGACGGGACGGGGGTCCAATGAGCAGTTCTTC.